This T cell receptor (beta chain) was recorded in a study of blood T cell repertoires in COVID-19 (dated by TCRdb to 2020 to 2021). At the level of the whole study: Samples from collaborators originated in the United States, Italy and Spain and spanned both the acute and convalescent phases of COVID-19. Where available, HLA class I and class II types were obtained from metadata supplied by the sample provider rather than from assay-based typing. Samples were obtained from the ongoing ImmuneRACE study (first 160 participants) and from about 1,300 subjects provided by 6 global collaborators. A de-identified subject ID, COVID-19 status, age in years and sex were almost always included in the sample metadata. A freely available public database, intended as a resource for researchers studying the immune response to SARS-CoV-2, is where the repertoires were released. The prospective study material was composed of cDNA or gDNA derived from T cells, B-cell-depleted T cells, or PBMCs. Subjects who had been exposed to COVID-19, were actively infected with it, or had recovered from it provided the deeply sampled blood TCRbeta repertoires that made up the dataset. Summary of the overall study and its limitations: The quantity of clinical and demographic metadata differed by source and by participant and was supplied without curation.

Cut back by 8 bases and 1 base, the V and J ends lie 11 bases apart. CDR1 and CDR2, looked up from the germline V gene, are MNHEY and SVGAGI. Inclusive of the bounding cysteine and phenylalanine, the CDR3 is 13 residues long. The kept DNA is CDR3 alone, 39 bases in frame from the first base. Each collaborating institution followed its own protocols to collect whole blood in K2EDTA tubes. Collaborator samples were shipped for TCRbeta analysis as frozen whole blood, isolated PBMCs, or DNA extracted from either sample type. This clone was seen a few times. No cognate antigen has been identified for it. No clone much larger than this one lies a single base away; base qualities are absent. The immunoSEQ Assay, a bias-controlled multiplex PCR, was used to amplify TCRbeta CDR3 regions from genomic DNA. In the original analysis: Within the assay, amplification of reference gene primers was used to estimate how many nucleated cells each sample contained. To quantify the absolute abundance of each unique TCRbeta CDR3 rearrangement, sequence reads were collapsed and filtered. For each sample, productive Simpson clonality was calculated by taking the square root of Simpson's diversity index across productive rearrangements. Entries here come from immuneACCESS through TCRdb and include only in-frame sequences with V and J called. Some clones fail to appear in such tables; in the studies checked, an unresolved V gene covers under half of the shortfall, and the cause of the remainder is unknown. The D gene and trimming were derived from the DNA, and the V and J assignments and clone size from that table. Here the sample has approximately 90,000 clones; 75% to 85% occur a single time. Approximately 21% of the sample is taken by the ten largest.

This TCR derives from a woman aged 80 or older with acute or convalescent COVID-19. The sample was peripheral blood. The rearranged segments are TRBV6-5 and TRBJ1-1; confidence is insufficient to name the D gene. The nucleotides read TGTGCCAGCGAGCGATTAAGGAACACTGAAGCTTTCTTT. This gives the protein CASERLRNTEAFF.